The rows below give T cell receptor beta chains drawn from one sample of a study of shared clonotypes between healthy human individuals. The method was immunoSEQ multiplex PCR; TCRdb's version includes in-frame clones alone and lacks a portion of them. The table shows over 750,000 clones, with approximately 96% occurring only once. The sample consisted of naive CD8+ T cells sorted from blood. The receptors stem from a man aged 25-45 years in good health. Each CDR3 is given with its conserved first and last residue. Fields, in order: J gene, V gene, CDR3 protein.

>TRBJ2-3|TRBV4-1
CASSQESAGAYDTQYF
>TRBJ2-2|TRBV27
CASRPTGGELFF
>TRBJ2-1|TRBV28
CASSLFGSSYNEQFF
>TRBJ2-3|TRBV27
CASSLLTGNTDTQYF
>TRBJ2-7|TRBV18
CASSPIDITGTSRGKSAYEQYF
>TRBJ1-2|TRBV4-3
CASSRPGELYGYTF
>TRBJ2-7|TRBV5-4
CASSPRTSGSEQYF
>TRBJ2-7|TRBV30
CAWSPGQGYEQYF
>TRBJ2-7|TRBV30
CAWSVGVRGSGEQYF
>TRBJ2-3|TRBV7-9
CASSIRGGTGGFTDTQYF
>TRBJ2-7|TRBV5-1
CASSGKTSGSSYEQYF
>TRBJ2-1|TRBV27
CASSFGQGYGEQFF
>TRBJ2-7|TRBV9
CASSSLPAGLEREQYF
>TRBJ2-1|TRBV19
CASSVGDNEQFF
>TRBJ2-3|TRBV10-3
CAISDGSDTQYF
>TRBJ2-7|TRBV10-2
CASRDRVYEQYF